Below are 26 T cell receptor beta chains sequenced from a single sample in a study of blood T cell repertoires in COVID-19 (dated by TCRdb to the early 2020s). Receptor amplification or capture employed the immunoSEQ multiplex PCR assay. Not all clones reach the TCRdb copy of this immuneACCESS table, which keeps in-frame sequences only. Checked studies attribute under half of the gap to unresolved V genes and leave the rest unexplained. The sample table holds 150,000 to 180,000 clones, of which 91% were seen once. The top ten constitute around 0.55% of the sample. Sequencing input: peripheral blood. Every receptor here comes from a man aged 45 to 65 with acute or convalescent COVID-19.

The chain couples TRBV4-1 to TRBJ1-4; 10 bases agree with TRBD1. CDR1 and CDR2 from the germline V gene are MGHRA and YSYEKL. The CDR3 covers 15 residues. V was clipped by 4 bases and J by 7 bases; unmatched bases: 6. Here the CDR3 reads CASSPGTGVREKLFF. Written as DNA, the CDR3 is TGCGCCAGCAGCCCTGGGACAGGGGTTCGTGAAAAACTGTTTTTT.

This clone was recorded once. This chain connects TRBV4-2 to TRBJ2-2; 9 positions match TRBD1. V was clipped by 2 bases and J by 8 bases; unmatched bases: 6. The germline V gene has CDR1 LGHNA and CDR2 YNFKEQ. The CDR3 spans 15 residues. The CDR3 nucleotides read TGTGCCAGCAGCCAAAAGGGACAGGGTGGTGGGGAGCTGTTTTTT. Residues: CASSQKGQGGGELFF.

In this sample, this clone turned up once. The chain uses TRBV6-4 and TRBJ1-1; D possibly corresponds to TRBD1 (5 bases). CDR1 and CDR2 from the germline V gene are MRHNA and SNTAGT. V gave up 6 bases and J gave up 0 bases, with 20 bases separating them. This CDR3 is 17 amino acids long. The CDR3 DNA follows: TGTGCCAGCAGGACAAGGCAGGGTAGGTTAGTGAACACTGAAGCTTTCTTT. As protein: CASRTRQGRLVNTEAFF.

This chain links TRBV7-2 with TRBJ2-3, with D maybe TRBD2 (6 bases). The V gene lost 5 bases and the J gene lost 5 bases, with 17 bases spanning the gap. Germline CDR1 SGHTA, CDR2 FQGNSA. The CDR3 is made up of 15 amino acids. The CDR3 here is CASSTPPGSVDTQYF. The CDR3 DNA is TGTGCCAGCAGCACGCCCCCCGGGAGCGTAGATACGCAGTATTTT.

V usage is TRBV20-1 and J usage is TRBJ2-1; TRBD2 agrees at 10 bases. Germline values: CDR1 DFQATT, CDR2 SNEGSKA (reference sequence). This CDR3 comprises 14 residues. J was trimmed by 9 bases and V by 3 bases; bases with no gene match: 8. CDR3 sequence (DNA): TGCAGTGCTAGTAAAGCGGGAGGGCTTTCTGAGCAGTTCTTC. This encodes CSASKAGGLSEQFF.

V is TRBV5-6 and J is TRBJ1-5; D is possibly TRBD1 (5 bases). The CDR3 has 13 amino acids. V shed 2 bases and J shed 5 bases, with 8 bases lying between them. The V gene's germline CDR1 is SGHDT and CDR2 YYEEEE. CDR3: CASSFGGDQPQHF. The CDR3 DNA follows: TGTGCCAGCAGCTTCGGGGGGGATCAGCCCCAGCATTTT.

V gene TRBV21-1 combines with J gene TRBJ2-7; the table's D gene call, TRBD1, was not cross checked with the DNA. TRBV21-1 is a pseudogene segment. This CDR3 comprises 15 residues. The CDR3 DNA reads TGTGCCAGCAGCTTCTTAAAGTCGACAGCCTACGAGCAGTACGTC. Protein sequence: CASSFLKSTAYEQYV.

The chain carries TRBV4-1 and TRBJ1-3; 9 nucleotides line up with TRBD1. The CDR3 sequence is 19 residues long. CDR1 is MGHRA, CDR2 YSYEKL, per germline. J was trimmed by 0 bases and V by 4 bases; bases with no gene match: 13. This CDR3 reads CASSPRGQGLSHSGNTIYF. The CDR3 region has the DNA TGCGCCAGCAGCCCCAGGGGACAGGGCCTTTCCCACTCTGGAAACACCATATATTTT.

The CDR3 loop is CASSLGESGWVRRSTEAFF. Written as DNA, the CDR3 is TGTGCCAGCAGCTTAGGGGAAAGCGGGTGGGTGCGGAGGAGCACTGAAGCTTTCTTT. This sequence joins TRBV7-2 and TRBJ1-1, with D hard to call. The CDR3 extends over 19 amino acids. Germline lookup yields CDR1 SGHTA and CDR2 FQGNSA. Trimming took 1 base from V and 4 from J, leaving 25 bases between them.

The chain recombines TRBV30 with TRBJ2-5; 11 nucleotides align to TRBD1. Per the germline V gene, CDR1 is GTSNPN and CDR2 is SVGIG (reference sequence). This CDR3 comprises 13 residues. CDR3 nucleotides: TGTGCTCGGACAGGGGGCCTAAGGGAGACCCAGTACTTC. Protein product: CARTGGLRETQYF.

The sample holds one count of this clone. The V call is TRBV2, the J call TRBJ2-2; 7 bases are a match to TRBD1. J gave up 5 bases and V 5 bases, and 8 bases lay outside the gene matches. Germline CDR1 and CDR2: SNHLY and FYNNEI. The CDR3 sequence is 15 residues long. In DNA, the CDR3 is TGTGCCAGCAGTAAAGGGGGCCCTCGAACCGGGGAGCTGTTTTTT. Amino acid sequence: CASSKGGPRTGELFF.

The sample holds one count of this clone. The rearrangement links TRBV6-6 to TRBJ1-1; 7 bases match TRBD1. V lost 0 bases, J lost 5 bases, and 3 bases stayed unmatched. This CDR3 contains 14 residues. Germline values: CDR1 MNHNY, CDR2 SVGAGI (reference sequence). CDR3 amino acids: CASSYSAGGTEAFF. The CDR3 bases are TGTGCCAGCAGTTACTCGGCAGGGGGGACTGAAGCTTTCTTT.

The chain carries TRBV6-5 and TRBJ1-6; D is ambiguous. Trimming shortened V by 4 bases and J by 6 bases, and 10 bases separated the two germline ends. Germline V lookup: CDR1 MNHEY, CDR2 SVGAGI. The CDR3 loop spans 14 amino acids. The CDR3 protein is CASSWSTANSPLHF. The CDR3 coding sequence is TGTGCCAGCAGTTGGTCAACAGCTAATTCACCCCTCCACTTT.

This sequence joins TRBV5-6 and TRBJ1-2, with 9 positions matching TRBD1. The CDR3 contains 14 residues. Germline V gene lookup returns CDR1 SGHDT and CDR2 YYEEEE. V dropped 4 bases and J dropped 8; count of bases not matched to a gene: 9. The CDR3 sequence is CASSLRTGEGGYTF. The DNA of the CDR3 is TGTGCCAGCAGCCTGAGGACAGGGGAGGGCGGCTACACCTTC. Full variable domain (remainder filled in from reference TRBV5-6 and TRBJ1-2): DAGVTQSPTHLIKTRGQQVTLRCSPKSGHDTVSWYQQALGQGPQFIFQYYEEEERQRGNFPDRFSGHQFPNYSSELNVNALLLGDSALYLCASSLRTGEGGYTFGSGTRLTVV.

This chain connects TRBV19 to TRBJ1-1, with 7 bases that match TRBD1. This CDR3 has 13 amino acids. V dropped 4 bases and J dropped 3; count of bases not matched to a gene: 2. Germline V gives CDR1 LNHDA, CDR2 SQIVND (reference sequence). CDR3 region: CASSTDRDTEAFF. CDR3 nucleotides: TGTGCCAGTAGTACTGACAGGGACACTGAAGCTTTCTTT.

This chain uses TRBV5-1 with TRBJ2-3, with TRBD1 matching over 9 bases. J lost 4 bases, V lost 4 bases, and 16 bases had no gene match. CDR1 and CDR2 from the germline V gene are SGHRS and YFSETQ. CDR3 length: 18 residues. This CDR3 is CASSARNAGQGGADTQYF. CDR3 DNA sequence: TGCGCCAGCAGCGCGAGGAACGCGGGACAGGGTGGCGCAGATACGCAGTATTTT.

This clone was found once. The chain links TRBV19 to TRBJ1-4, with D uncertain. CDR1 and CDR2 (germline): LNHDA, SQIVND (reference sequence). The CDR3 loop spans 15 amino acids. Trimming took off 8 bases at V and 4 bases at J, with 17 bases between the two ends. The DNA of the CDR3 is TGTGCCAGTGGCTTCCCGTGGCAGTATAATGAAAAACTGTTTTTT. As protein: CASGFPWQYNEKLFF. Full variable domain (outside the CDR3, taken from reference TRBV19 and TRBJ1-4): DGGITQSPKYLFRKEGQNVTLSCEQNLNHDAMYWYRQDPGQGLRLIYYSQIVNDFQKGDIAEGYSVSREKKESFPLTVTSAQKNPTAFYLCASGFPWQYNEKLFFGSGTQLSVL.

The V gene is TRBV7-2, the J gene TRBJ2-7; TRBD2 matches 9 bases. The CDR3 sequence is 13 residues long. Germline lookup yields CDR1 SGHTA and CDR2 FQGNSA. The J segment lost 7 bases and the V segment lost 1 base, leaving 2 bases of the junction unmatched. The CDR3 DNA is TGTGCCAGCAGCTTAGAAAGCGGGGGGGAGCAGTACTTC. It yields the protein CASSLESGGEQYF.

CDR3 nucleotide sequence: TGTGCCATCAGTGAGAAAGCGGGGGTACAAGAGACCCAGTACTTC. Protein: CAISEKAGVQETQYF. The chain employs TRBV10-3 and TRBJ2-5, with 8 positions matching TRBD2. The CDR3 totals 15 residues. The V gene end was trimmed by 2 bases and the J gene end by 2 bases; junction bases not matched to a gene: 4. Germline-derived CDR1 and CDR2 are ENHRY and SYGVKD.

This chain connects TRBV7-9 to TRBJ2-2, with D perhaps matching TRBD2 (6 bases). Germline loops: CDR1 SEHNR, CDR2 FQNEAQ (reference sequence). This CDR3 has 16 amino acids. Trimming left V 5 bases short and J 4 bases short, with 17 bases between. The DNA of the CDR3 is TGTGCCAGCAGCCTAAAGGGACTGGCGCTCACCGGGGAGCTGTTTTTT. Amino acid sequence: CASSLKGLALTGELFF.

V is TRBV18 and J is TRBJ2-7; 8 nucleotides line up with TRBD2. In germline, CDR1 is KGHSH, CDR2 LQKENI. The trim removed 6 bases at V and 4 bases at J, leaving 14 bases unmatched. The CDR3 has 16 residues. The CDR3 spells CASSREAGVLTYEQYF. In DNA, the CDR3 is TGTGCCAGCTCTAGGGAAGCGGGAGTCCTGACTTACGAGCAGTACTTC.

For the CDR3, the DNA is TGTGCCAGCAGCTCCAGTAACTCCTACGAGCAGTACTTC. This encodes CASSSSNSYEQYF. The chain is built from TRBV7-9 and TRBJ2-7; D remains unclear. Germline assignment: CDR1 SEHNR and CDR2 FQNEAQ (reference sequence). The length of the CDR3 is 13 residues. Trimming stripped 4 bases from V and 0 bases from J, with 7 bases between.

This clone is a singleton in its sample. The CDR3, as DNA: TGTGCCAGCAGTTTTAGCGGGGCCGCTAACTATGGCTACACCTTC. It specifies CASSFSGAANYGYTF. The chain employs TRBV28 and TRBJ1-2, with D perhaps TRBD1 (5 bases). This CDR3 region has 15 residues. The germline V gene has CDR1 MDHEN and CDR2 SYDVKM. The germline V and J ends were trimmed by 3 bases and 0 bases, with 11 bases remaining between them.

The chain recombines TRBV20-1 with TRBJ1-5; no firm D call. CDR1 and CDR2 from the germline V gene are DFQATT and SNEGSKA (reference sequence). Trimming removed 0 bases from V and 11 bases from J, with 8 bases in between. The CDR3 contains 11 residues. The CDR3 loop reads CSARDTQAQHF. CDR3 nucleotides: TGCAGTGCTAGAGATACCCAGGCCCAGCATTTT.

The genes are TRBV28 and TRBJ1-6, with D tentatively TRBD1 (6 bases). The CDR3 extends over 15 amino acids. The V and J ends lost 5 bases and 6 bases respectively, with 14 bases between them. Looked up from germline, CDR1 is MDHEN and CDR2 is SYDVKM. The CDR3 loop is CASSPYREGNSPLHF. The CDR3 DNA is TGTGCCAGCAGTCCCTACAGGGAGGGTAATTCACCCCTCCACTTT.

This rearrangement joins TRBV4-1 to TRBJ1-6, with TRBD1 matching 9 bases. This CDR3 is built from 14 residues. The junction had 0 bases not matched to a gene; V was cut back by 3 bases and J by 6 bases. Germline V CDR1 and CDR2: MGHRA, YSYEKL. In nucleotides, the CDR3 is TGCGCCAGCAGCCAGGGACAGGGTAATTCACCCCTCCACTTT. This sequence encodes CASSQGQGNSPLHF.